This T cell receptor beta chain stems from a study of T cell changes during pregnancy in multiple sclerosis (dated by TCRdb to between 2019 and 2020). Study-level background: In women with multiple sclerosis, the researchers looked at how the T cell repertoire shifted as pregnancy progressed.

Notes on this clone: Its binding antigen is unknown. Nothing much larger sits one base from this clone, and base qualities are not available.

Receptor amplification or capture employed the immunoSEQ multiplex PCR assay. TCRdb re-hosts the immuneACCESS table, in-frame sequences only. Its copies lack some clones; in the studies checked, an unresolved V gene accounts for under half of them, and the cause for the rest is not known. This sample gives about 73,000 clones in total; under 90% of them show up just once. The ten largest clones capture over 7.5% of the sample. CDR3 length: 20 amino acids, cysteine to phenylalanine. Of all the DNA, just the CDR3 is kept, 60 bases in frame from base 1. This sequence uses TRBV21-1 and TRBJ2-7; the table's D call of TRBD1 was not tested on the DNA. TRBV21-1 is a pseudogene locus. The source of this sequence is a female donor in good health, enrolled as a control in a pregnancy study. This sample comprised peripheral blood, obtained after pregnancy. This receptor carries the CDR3 CASSKEGPYLRDRTAYEQYF. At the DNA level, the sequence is TGTGCCAGCAGCAAAGAGGGTCCCTATCTCCGGGACAGGACCGCCTACGAGCAGTACTTC.